This T cell receptor (beta chain) stems from a study of blood T cell repertoires in COVID-19. Study at large: The United States, Italy and Spain were the sources of the acute and convalescent COVID-19 samples.

The CDR3 is 14 residues long. V lost 4 bases to trimming and J lost 8 bases; unmatched junction nucleotides: 8. Germline CDR1 and CDR2: MNHEY and SVGAGI. Authors' processing steps: Amplification from reference gene primers served as the basis for estimated nucleated cell counts. Clones were read by immunoSEQ multiplex PCR, and TCRdb kept only the in-frame ones, dropping some. V, J and clone size derive from that table, while D and trimming were established from the DNA sequence. The data show more than 250,000 clones, more than 70% seen once. Sequenced sample: peripheral blood. This clonotype originated in a woman in her 50s with acute or convalescent COVID-19. The rearrangement links TRBV6-5 to TRBJ1-2; 9 bases are shared with TRBD1. The CDR3 nucleotides read TGTGCCAGCAGTTGGGGACAGGGCGATAGGGGCTACACCTTC. Amino acids: CASSWGQGDRGYTF.